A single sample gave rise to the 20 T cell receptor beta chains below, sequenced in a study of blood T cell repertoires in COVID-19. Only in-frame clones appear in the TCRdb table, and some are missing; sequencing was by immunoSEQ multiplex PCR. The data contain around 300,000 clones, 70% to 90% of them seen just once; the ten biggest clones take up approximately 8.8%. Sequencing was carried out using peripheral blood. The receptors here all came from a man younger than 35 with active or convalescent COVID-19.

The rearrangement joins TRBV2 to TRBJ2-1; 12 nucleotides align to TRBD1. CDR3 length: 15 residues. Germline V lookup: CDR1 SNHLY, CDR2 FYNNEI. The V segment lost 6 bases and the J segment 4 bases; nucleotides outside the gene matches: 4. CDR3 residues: CASRRGQGAYNEQFF. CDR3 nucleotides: TGTGCCAGCAGGAGGGGACAGGGGGCTTACAATGAGCAGTTCTTC.

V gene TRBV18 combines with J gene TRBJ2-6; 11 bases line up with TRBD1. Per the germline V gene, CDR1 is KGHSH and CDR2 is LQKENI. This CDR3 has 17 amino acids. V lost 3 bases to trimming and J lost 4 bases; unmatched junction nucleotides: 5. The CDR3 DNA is TGTGCCAGCTCACCCCGGGACAGGGGGTCAGGGGCCAACGTCCTGACTTTC. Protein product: CASSPRDRGSGANVLTF.

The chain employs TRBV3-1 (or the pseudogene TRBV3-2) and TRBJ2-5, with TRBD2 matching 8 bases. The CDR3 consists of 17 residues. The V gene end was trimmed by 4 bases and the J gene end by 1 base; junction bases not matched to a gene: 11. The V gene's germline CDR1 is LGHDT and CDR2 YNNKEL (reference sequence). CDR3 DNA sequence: TGTGCCAGCAGCCCTCATATCGGGGGGGGCAGCCAAGAGACCCAGTACTTC. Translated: CASSPHIGGGSQETQYF.

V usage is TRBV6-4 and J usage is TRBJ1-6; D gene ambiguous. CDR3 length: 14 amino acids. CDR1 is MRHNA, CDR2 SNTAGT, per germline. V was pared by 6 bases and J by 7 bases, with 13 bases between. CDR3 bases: TGTGCCAGCAGGCGGGGAGAAGAGAATTCACCCCTCCACTTT. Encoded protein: CASRRGEENSPLHF.

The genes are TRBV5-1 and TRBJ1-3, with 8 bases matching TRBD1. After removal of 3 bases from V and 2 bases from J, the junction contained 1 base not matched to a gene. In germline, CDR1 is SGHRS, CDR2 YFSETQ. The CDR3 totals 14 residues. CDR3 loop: CASSSTGAGNTIYF. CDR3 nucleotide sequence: TGCGCCAGCAGCTCGACAGGGGCTGGAAACACCATATATTTT.

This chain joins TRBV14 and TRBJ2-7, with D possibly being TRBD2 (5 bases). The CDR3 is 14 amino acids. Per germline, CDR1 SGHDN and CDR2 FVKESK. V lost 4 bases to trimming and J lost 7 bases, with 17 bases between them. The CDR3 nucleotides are TGTGCCAGCAGCCTCTACAGCGGAGGTTGGGAGCAGTACTTC. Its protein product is CASSLYSGGWEQYF. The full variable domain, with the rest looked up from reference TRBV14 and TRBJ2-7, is EAGVTQFPSHSVIEKGQTVTLRCDPISGHDNLYWYRRVMGKEIKFLLHFVKESKQDESGMPNNRFLAERTGGTYSTLKVQPAELEDSGVYFCASSLYSGGWEQYFGPGTRLTVT.

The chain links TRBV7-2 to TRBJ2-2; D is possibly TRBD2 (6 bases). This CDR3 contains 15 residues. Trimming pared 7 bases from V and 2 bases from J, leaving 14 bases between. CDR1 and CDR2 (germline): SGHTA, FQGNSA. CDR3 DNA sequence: TGTGCCAGCAAGAGGGACGGGGGAAACACCGGGGAGCTGTTTTTT. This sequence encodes CASKRDGGNTGELFF.

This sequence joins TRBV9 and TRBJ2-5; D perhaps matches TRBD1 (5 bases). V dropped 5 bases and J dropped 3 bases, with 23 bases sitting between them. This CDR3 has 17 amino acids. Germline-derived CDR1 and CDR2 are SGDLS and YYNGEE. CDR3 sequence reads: CASSDMVGPNLEETQYF. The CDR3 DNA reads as TGTGCCAGCAGTGACATGGTGGGGCCAAATCTCGAAGAGACCCAGTACTTC.

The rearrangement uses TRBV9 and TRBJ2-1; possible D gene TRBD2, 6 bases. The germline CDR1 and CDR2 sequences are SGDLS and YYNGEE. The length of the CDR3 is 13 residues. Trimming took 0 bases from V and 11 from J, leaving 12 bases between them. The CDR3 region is CASSVGTGLKQFF. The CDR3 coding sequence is TGTGCCAGCAGCGTAGGAACAGGACTAAAGCAGTTCTTC.

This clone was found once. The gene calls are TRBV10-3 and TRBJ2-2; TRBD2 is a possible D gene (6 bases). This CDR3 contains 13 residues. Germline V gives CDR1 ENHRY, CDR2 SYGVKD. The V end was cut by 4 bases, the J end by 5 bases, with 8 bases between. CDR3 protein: CAISGAGTGELFF. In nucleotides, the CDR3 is TGTGCCATCAGTGGGGCGGGGACCGGGGAGCTGTTTTTT.

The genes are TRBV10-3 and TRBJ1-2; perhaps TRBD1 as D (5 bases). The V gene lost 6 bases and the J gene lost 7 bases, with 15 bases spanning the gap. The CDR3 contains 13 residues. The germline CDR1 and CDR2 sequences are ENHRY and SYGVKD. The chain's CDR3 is CAIRPDSAFGYTF. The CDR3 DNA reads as TGTGCCATCAGACCAGACAGTGCATTTGGCTACACCTTC.

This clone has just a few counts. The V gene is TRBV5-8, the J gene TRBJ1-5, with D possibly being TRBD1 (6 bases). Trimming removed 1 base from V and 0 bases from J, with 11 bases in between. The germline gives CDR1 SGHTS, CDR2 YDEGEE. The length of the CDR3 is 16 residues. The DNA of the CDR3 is TGTGCCAGCAGCTTGAGGGACACCGTTAGCAATCAGCCCCAGCATTTT. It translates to CASSLRDTVSNQPQHF.

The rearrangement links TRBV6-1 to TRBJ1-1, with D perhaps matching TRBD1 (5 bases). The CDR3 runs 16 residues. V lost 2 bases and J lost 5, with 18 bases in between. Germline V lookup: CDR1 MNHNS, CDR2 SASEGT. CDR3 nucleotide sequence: TGTGCCAGCAGTGAACGCCCACAGGACGCCCGTACTGAAGCTTTCTTT. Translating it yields CASSERPQDARTEAFF.

CDR3 in amino acids: CASSLDFPLEAFF. As DNA, the CDR3 is TGTGCCAGCAGTTTGGACTTCCCGCTTGAAGCTTTCTTT. The J gene is TRBJ1-1, the V gene TRBV12-3 or TRBV12-4; D ambiguous. The CDR3 totals 13 residues. V lost 3 bases and J lost 7, with 12 bases in between.

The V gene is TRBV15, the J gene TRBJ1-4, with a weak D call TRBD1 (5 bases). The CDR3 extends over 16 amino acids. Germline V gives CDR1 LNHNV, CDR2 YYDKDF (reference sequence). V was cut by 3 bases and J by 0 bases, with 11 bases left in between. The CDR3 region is CATSRTAYATNEKLFF. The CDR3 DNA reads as TGTGCCACCAGCAGGACAGCCTATGCAACTAATGAAAAACTGTTTTTT.

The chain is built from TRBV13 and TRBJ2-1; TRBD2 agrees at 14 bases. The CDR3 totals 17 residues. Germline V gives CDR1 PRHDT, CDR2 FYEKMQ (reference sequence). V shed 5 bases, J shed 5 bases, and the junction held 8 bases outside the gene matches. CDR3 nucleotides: TGTGCCAGCAGCCCAAGACTAGCGGGGGGGATGAACAATGAGCAGTTCTTC. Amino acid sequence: CASSPRLAGGMNNEQFF.

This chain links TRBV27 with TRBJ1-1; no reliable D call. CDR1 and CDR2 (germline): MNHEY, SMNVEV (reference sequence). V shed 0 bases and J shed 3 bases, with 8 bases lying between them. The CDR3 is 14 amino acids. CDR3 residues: CASSLSIPDTEAFF. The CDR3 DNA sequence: TGTGCCAGCAGTTTATCAATCCCTGACACTGAAGCTTTCTTT.

This chain's CDR3 is CSVLKRGQGVNYGYTF. As DNA, the CDR3 is TGCAGCGTCCTCAAACGAGGACAGGGGGTTAACTATGGCTACACCTTC. V and J are TRBV29-1 and TRBJ1-2; 10 bases agree with TRBD1. This CDR3 region has 16 residues. The germline V gene encodes CDR1 SQVTM and CDR2 ANQGSEA. With V trimmed by 6 bases and J by 1 base, 11 bases remained unmatched.

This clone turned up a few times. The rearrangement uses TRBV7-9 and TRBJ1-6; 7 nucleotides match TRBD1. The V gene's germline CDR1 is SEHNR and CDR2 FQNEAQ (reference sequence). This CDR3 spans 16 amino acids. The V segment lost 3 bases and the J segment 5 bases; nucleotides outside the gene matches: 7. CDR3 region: CASSFGSGTDNSPLHF. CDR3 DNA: TGTGCCAGCAGCTTCGGATCCGGGACAGATAATTCACCCCTCCACTTT.

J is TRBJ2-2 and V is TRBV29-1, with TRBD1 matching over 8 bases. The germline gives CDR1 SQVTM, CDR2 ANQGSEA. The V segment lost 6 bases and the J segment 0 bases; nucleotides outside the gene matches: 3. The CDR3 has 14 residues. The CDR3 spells CSVTDRANTGELFF. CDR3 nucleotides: TGCAGCGTGACGGACAGGGCGAACACCGGGGAGCTGTTTTTT.